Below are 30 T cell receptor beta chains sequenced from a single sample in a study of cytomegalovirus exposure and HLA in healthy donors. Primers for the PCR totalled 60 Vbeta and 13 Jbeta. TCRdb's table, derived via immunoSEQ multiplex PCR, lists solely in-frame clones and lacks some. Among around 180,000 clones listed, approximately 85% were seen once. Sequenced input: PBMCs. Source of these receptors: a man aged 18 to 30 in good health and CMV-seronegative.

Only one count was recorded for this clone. This CDR3 is CASSTTGGHNSPLHF. CDR3 nucleotides: TGTGCCAGCAGTACCACAGGGGGTCATAATTCACCCCTCCACTTT. The chain employs TRBV6-5 and TRBJ1-6; TRBD1 aligns across 8 bases. With V trimmed by 5 bases and J by 5 bases, 5 bases remained unmatched. Germline V gene lookup returns CDR1 MNHEY and CDR2 SVGAGI. The CDR3 spans 15 residues.

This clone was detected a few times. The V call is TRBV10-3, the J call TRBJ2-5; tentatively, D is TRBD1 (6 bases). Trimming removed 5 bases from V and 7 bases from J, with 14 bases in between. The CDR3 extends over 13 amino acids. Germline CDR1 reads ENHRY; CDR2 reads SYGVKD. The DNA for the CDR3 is TGTGCCATCAGTCCGACAGGAGATGGGACCCAGTACTTC. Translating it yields CAISPTGDGTQYF.

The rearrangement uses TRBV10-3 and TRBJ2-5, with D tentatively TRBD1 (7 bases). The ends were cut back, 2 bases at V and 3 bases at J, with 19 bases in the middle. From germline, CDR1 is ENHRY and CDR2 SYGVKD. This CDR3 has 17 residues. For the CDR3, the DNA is TGTGCCATCAGTGAGCGCGGGGCCTACAGGGGAAAAGAGACCCAGTACTTC. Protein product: CAISERGAYRGKETQYF.

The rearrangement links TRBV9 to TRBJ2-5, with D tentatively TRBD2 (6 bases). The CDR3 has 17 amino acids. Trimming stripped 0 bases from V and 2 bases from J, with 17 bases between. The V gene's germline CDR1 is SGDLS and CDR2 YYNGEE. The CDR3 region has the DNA TGTGCCAGCAGCGTAGGTATTTCAGGCGGGGCTCAAGAGACCCAGTACTTC. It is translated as CASSVGISGGAQETQYF.

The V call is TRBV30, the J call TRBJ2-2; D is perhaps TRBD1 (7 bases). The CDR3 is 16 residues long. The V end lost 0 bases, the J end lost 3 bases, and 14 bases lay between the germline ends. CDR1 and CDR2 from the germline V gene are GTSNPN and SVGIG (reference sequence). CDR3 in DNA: TGTGCCTGGAGTGTATTTGACAGGGAGGACACCGGGGAGCTGTTTTTT. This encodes CAWSVFDREDTGELFF.

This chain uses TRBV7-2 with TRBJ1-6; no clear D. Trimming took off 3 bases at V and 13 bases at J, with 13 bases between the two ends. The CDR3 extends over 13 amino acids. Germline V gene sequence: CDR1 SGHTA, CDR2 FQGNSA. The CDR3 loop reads CASSFSARVPLHF. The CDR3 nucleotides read TGTGCCAGCAGCTTTTCGGCGAGGGTTCCCCTCCACTTT.

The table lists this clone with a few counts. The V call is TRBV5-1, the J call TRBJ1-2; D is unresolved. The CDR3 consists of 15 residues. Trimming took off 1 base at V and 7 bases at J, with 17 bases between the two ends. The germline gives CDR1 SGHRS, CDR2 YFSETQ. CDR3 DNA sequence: TGCGCCAGCAGCTTGCGAGACACATTTGACCTTGGCTACACCTTC. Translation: CASSLRDTFDLGYTF.

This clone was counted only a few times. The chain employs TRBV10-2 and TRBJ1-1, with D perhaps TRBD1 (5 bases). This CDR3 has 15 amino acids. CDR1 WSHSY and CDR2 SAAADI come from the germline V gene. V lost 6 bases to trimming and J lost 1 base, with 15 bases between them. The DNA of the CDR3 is TGCGCCAGCAGGGGGACGGGGAGGGCGAACACTGAAGCTTTCTTT. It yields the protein CASRGTGRANTEAFF.

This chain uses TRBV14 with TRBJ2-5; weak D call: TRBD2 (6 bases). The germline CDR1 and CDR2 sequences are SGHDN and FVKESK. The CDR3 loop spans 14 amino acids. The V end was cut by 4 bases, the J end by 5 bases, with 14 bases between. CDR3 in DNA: TGTGCCAGCAGCCTCCAGGGACGGGGGGAGACCCAGTACTTC. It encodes CASSLQGRGETQYF.

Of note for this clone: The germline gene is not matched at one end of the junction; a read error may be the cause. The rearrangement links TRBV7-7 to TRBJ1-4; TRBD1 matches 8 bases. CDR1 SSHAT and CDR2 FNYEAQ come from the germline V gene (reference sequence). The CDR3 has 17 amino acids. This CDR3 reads CASSPRTGMMANEKLFF. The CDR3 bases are TGTGCTAGCAGCCCAAGGACAGGGATGATGGCTAATGAAAAACTGTTTTTT.

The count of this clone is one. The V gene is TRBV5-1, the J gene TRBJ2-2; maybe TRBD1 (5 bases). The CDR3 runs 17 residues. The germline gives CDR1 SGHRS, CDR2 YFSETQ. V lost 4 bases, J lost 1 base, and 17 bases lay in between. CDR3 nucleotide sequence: TGCGCCAGCAGCCTACGTCTACTCGGACAGAACACCGGGGAGCTGTTTTTT. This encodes CASSLRLLGQNTGELFF.

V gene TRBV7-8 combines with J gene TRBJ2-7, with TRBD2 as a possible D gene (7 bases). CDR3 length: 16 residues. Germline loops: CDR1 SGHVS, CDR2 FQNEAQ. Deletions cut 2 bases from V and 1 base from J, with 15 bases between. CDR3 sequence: CASSLKEGGGSYEQYF. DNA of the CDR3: TGTGCCAGCAGCTTAAAAGAGGGAGGGGGATCCTACGAGCAGTACTTC.

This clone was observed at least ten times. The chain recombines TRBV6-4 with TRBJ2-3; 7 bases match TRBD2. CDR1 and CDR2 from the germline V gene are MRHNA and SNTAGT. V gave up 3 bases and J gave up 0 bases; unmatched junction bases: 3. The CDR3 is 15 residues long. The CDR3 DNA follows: TGTGCCAGCAGTGAGGGAGGGTATAGCACAGATACGCAGTATTTT. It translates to CASSEGGYSTDTQYF.

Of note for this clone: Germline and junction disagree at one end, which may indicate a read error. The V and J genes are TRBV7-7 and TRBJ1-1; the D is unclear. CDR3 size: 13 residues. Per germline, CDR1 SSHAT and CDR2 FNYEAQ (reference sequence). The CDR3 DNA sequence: TGTGCTAGCAGCCAGGACTCGAACACTGAAGCTTTCTTT. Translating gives CASSQDSNTEAFF.

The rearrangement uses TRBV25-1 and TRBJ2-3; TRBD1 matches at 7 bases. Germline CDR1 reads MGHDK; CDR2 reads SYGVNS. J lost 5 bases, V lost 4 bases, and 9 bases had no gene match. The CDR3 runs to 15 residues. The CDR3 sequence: CASSGPTGPGDTQYF. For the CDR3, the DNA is TGTGCCAGCAGTGGACCGACAGGGCCCGGAGATACGCAGTATTTT.

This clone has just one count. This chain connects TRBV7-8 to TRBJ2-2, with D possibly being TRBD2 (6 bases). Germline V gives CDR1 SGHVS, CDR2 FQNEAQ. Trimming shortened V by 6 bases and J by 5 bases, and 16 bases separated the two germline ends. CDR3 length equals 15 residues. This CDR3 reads CASRPGRLGTGELFF. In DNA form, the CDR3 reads TGTGCCAGCAGACCAGGGAGGCTCGGAACCGGGGAGCTGTTTTTT.

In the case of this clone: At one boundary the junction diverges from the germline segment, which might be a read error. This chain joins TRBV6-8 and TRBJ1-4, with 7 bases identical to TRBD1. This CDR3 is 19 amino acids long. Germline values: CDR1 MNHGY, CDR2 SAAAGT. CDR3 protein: CTSSQFRQGRKGTNEKLFF. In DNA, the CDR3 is TGTACCAGCAGTCAATTCCGACAGGGCAGGAAGGGAACTAATGAAAAACTGTTTTTT.

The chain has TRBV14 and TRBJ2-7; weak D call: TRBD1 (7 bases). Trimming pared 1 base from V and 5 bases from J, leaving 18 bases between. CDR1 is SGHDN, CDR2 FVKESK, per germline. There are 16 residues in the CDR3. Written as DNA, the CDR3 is TGTGCCAGCAGCCAAGGGGTCATCAGGGGGGTAAACGAGCAGTACTTC. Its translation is CASSQGVIRGVNEQYF.

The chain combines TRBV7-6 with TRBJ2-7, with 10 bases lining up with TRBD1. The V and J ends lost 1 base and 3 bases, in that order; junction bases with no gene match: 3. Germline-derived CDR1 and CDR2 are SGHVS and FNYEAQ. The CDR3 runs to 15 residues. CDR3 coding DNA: TGTGCCAGCAGCTTAGGGGGACAGGGGAACTACGAGCAGTACTTC. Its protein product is CASSLGGQGNYEQYF.

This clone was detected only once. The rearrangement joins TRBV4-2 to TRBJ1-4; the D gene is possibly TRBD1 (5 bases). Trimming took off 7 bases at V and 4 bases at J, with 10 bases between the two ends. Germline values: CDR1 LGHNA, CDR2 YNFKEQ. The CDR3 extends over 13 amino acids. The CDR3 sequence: CASTRGGNEKLFF. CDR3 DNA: TGTGCCAGCACCCGGGGGGGTAATGAAAAACTGTTTTTT.

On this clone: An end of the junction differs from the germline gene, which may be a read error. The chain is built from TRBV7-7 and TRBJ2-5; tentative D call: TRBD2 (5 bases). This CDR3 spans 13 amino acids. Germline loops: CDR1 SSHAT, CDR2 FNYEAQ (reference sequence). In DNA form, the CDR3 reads TGTGCTAGCAGCCCGGAGGCGCAAGAGACCCAGTACTTC. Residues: CASSPEAQETQYF.

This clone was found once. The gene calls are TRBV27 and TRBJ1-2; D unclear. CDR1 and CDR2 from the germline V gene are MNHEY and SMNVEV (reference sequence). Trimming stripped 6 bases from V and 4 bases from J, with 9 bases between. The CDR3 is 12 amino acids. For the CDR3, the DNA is TGTGCCAGCAGAGCCTCCGGCTATGGCTACACCTTC. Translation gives CASRASGYGYTF.

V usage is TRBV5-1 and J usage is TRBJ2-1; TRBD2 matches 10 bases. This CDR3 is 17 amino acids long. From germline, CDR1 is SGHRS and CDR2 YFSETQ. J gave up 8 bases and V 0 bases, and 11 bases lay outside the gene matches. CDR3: CASSLEFLTSGIHEQFF. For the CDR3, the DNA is TGCGCCAGCAGCTTGGAATTCTTAACTAGCGGGATCCATGAGCAGTTCTTC.

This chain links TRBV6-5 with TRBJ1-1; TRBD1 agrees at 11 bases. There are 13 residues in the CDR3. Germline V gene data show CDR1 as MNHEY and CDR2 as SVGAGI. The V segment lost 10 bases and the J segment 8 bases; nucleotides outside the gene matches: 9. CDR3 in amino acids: CATVGTGGNEAFF. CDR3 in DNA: TGTGCCACAGTTGGGACAGGGGGGAACGAAGCTTTCTTT.

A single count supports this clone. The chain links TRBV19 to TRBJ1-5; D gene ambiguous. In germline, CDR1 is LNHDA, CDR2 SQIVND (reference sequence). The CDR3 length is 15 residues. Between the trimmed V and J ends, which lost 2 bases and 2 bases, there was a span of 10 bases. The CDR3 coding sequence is TGTGCCAGTAGTATACAGGCAGCGGGCAATCAGCCCCAGCATTTT. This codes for CASSIQAAGNQPQHF.

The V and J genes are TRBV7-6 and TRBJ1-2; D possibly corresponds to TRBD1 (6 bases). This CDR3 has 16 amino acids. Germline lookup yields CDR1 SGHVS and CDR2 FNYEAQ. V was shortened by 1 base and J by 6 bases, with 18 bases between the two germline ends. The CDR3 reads CASSLVAGVDLNGYTF. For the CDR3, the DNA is TGTGCCAGCAGCTTAGTTGCAGGGGTGGACCTAAATGGCTACACCTTC.

CDR3 amino acids: CASSQGRTGLGYTF. Here the CDR3 DNA reads TGCGCCAGCAGCCAAGGTCGGACAGGGCTCGGCTACACCTTC. The chain recombines TRBV4-1 with TRBJ1-2; 8 bases agree with TRBD1. J gave up 8 bases and V 1 base, and 6 bases lay outside the gene matches. The length of the CDR3 is 14 residues. CDR1 MGHRA and CDR2 YSYEKL come from the germline V gene.

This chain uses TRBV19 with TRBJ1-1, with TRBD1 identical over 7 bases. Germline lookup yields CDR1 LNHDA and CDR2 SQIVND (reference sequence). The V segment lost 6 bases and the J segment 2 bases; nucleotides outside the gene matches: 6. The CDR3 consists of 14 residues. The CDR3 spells CASSVGQPNTEAFF. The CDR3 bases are TGTGCCAGTAGCGTGGGACAGCCCAACACTGAAGCTTTCTTT.

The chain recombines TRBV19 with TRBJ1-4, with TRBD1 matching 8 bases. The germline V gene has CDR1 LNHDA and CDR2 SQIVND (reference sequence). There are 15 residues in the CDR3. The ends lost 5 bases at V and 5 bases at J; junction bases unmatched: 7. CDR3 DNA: TGTGCCAGTAGTCTCGAGACAGGGGCGAATGAAAAACTGTTTTTT. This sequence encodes CASSLETGANEKLFF. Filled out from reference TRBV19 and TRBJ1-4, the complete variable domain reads DGGITQSPKYLFRKEGQNVTLSCEQNLNHDAMYWYRQDPGQGLRLIYYSQIVNDFQKGDIAEGYSVSREKKESFPLTVTSAQKNPTAFYLCASSLETGANEKLFFGSGTQLSVL.

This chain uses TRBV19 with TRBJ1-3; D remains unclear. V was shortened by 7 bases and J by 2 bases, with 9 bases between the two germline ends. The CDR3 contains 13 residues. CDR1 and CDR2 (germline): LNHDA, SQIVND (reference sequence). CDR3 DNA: TGTGCCAGTATCAGGTCCCCTGGAAACACCATATATTTT. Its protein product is CASIRSPGNTIYF.